This TCR beta chain was recovered during a study of tumor-infiltrating lymphocytes in localized non-small cell lung cancer. TCRdb keeps only in-frame clones here, not all; method: immunoSEQ multiplex PCR. The sample lists under 10,000 clones, 60% to 80% occurring once. The CDR3 sequence is 14 residues long. V was clipped by 7 bases and J by 4 bases; unmatched bases: 9. Germline-derived CDR1 and CDR2 are SNHLY and FYNNEI. This sequence originates from a human donor with non-small cell lung cancer. The chain has TRBV2 and TRBJ2-7, with 8 bases that match TRBD2. Material: lung tumor tissue. The CDR3: CASIGRGNRYEQYF. In DNA form, the CDR3 reads TGTGCCAGCATCGGGAGGGGGAATCGGTACGAGCAGTACTTC. Drawing the rest from reference TRBV2 and TRBJ2-7, the complete variable domain is EPEVTQTPSHQVTQMGQEVILRCVPISNHLYFYWYRQILGQKVEFLVSFYNNEISEKSEIFDDQFSVERPDGSNFTLKIRSTKLEDSAMYFCASIGRGNRYEQYFGPGTRLTVT.